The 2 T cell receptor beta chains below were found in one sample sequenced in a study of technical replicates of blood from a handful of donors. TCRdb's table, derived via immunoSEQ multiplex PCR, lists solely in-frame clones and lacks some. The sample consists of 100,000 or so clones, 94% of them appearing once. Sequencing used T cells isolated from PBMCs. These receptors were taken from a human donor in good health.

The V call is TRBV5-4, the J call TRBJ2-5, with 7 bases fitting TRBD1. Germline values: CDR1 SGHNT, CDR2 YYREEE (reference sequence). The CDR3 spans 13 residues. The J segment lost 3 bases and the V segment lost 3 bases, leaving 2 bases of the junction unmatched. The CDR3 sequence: CASSWDSKETQYF. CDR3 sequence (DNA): TGTGCCAGCAGCTGGGACAGTAAAGAGACCCAGTACTTC.

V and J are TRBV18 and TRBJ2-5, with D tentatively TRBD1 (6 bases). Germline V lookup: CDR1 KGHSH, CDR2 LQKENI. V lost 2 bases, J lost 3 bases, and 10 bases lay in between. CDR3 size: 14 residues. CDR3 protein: CASSPTGIEETQYF. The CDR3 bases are TGTGCCAGCTCACCAACAGGGATCGAAGAGACCCAGTACTTC.